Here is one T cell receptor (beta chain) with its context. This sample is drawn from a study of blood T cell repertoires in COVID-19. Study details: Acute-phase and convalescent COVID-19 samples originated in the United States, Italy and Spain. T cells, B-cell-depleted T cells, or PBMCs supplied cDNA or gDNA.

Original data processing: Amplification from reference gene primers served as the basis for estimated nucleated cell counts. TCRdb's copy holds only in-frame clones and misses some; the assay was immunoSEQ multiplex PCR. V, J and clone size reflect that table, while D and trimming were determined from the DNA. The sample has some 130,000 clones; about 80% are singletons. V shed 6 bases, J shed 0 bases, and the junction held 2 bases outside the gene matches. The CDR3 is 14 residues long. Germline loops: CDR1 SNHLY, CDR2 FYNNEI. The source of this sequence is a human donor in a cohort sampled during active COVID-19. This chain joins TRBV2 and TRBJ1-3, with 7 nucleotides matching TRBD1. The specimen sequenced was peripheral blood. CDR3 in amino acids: CASSGDSSGNTIYF. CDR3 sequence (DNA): TGTGCCAGCAGCGGGGACAGCTCTGGAAACACCATATATTTT.